These 30 T cell receptor beta chains originate from one sample sequenced in a study of T cell responses to AZD1222 COVID-19 vaccine. The protocol was immunoSEQ multiplex PCR, while the TCRdb copy is restricted to in-frame clones and leaves out a portion. Here the sample spans 75,000 to 85,000 clones, roughly nine tenths being singletons. The specimen comprised peripheral blood, sampled on day 0 of AZD1222 vaccination. These receptors were taken from an adult in good health.

The J gene is TRBJ2-3, the V gene TRBV6-5, with a weak D call TRBD1 (6 bases). V was clipped by 11 bases and J by 2 bases, with 14 bases between them. Germline CDR1 and CDR2: MNHEY and SVGAGI. The CDR3 contains 13 residues. CDR3 loop: CAARDIDTDTQYF. CDR3 nucleotide sequence: TGTGCCGCCCGGGACATAGACACAGATACGCAGTATTTT.

The rearrangement links TRBV11-3 to TRBJ2-7, with 12 positions matching TRBD2. The CDR3 spans 15 residues. The junction had 3 bases not matched to a gene; V was cut back by 4 bases and J by 2 bases. Per the germline V gene, CDR1 is SGHNT and CDR2 is YENEEA. CDR3 sequence: CASSSRLAGAYEQYF. The CDR3 nucleotides read TGTGCCAGCAGCTCCAGACTAGCGGGAGCCTACGAGCAGTACTTC.

This clone has only a few counts. The CDR3 region is CASNRGLSQQFF. The CDR3 DNA follows: TGTGCCAGCAACCGGGGCCTGAGTCAGCAGTTCTTC. The chain employs TRBV12-3 or TRBV12-4 and TRBJ2-1; D tentatively fits TRBD1 or TRBD2 (5 bases each). This CDR3 spans 12 amino acids. The ends were cut back, 7 bases at V and 11 bases at J, with 15 bases in the middle.

This clone was picked up one time. The rearrangement links TRBV4-1 to TRBJ2-7, with unresolved D. CDR3 length equals 14 residues. Germline V gives CDR1 MGHRA, CDR2 YSYEKL. V was cut by 1 base and J by 0 bases, with 7 bases left in between. CDR3 sequence (DNA): TGCGCCAGCAGCCAAGGGGTTGCCTCCTACGAGCAGTACTTC. Its translation: CASSQGVASYEQYF.

V is TRBV6-1 and J is TRBJ1-2; D is undetermined. The CDR3 has 14 residues. The ends were cut back, 5 bases at V and 3 bases at J, with 13 bases in the middle. The germline CDR1 and CDR2 sequences are MNHNS and SASEGT. In DNA form, the CDR3 reads TGTGCCAGCAGTTCGGGCTTTGGTGACTATGGCTACACCTTC. This translates into CASSSGFGDYGYTF.

This sequence joins TRBV4-1 and TRBJ2-5, with D uncertain. Per the germline V gene, CDR1 is MGHRA and CDR2 is YSYEKL. With 1 base removed from V and 7 bases from J, the gap between germline ends came to 4 bases. The CDR3 totals 11 residues. The CDR3: CASSQAATQYF. The CDR3 nucleotides read TGCGCCAGCAGCCAAGCGGCGACCCAGTACTTC.

This clone occurred once. The chain has TRBV7-6 and TRBJ1-2; the D is unclear. The germline V gene has CDR1 SGHVS and CDR2 FNYEAQ. The CDR3 contains 15 residues. V was pared by 2 bases and J by 2 bases, with 12 bases between. In nucleotides, the CDR3 is TGTGCCAGCAGCTTATTTCTGGCGGGGAACTATGGCTACACCTTC. Protein sequence: CASSLFLAGNYGYTF.

The genes are TRBV9 and TRBJ2-1; no clear D gene. This CDR3 has 14 residues. The germline gives CDR1 SGDLS, CDR2 YYNGEE. V shed 4 bases and J shed 5 bases, with 13 bases lying between them. CDR3 sequence (DNA): TGTGCCAGCAGCATCCTGTCGGTGGACAATGAGCAGTTCTTC. Its translation: CASSILSVDNEQFF.

Only a few counts were recorded for this clone. V is TRBV4-1 and J is TRBJ2-1; no clear D. CDR1 and CDR2 from the germline V gene are MGHRA and YSYEKL. The CDR3 length is 13 residues. V lost 0 bases, J lost 8 bases, and 8 bases lay in between. CDR3 sequence reads: CASSQEYSDEQFF. CDR3 coding DNA: TGCGCCAGCAGCCAAGAGTATTCCGATGAGCAGTTCTTC.

The chain recombines TRBV6-1 with TRBJ1-2; D gene uncertain. Trimming took off 5 bases at V and 4 bases at J, with 8 bases between the two ends. Germline V CDR1 and CDR2: MNHNS, SASEGT. The CDR3 runs 12 residues. In DNA, the CDR3 is TGTGCCAGCAGTTCAGACATCTATGGCTACACCTTC. Encoded protein: CASSSDIYGYTF.

V gene TRBV6-5 combines with J gene TRBJ1-5; TRBD1 matches 9 bases. The trim removed 7 bases at V and 7 bases at J, leaving 5 bases unmatched. The CDR3 is made up of 13 amino acids. The V gene's germline CDR1 is MNHEY and CDR2 SVGAGI. CDR3 protein: CASTWTGEQPQHF. Written as DNA, the CDR3 is TGTGCCAGCACTTGGACAGGGGAACAGCCCCAGCATTTT.

This chain links TRBV3-1 (or the pseudogene TRBV3-2) with TRBJ2-7; D gene uncertain. This CDR3 comprises 13 residues. The ends were cut back, 4 bases at V and 2 bases at J, with 9 bases in the middle. Germline V gene lookup returns CDR1 LGHDT and CDR2 YNNKEL (reference sequence). The CDR3 loop reads CASSPRRTYEQYF. CDR3 bases: TGTGCCAGCAGCCCTCGCAGGACCTACGAGCAGTACTTC.

The V call is TRBV2, the J call TRBJ1-3; D might be TRBD1 (6 bases). The CDR3 consists of 15 residues. Germline V gives CDR1 SNHLY, CDR2 FYNNEI. V was clipped by 2 bases and J by 4 bases, with 12 bases between them. The chain's CDR3 is CASSELRTAGNTIYF. CDR3 nucleotides: TGTGCCAGCAGTGAACTAAGGACAGCCGGAAACACCATATATTTT.

This chain connects TRBV29-1 to TRBJ2-7; unclear D gene. Germline lookup yields CDR1 SQVTM and CDR2 ANQGSEA. The CDR3 has 12 amino acids. Trimming removed 4 bases from V and 3 bases from J, with 10 bases in between. In DNA form, the CDR3 reads TGCAGCGTTGTCACAGATTTCTACGAGCAGTACTTC. Its protein is CSVVTDFYEQYF.

The V and J genes are TRBV29-1 and TRBJ1-2; possibly TRBD1 for D (6 bases). Germline values: CDR1 SQVTM, CDR2 ANQGSEA. V lost 6 bases, J lost 8 bases, and 13 bases lay in between. The CDR3 length is 11 residues. The chain's CDR3 is CSVEQGRGYTF. DNA for the CDR3: TGCAGCGTCGAACAGGGTAGGGGCTACACCTTC.

This chain joins TRBV19 and TRBJ1-2; D remains ambiguous. There are 15 residues in the CDR3. V lost 7 bases and J 7 bases, leaving 22 bases between the germline ends. CDR1 is LNHDA and CDR2 is SQIVND in the germline V gene (reference sequence). The CDR3 loop reads CASITSGALGSGYTF. In DNA form, the CDR3 reads TGTGCCAGTATCACAAGCGGTGCTTTGGGAAGTGGCTACACCTTC.

The chain recombines TRBV4-1 with TRBJ2-1; D tentatively fits TRBD1 or TRBD2 (6 bases each). The CDR3 is 15 amino acids. Germline values: CDR1 MGHRA, CDR2 YSYEKL. V was pared by 5 bases and J by 7 bases, with 18 bases between. In nucleotides, the CDR3 is TGCGCCAGCAGCTCAGTGGGGGGCCGCTGGAATGAGCAGTTCTTC. This sequence encodes CASSSVGGRWNEQFF.

The V gene is TRBV11-2, the J gene TRBJ2-7; 10 nucleotides line up with TRBD2. J lost 11 bases, V lost 5 bases, and 15 bases had no gene match. Germline V gene data show CDR1 as SGHAT and CDR2 as FQNNGV. The CDR3 is made up of 15 amino acids. CDR3 residues: CASSPVAGGVSWEYF. DNA for the CDR3: TGTGCCAGCAGCCCGGTAGCGGGAGGAGTTAGCTGGGAGTACTTC.

The CDR3 DNA sequence: TGTGCCAGCAGCTTGTACAGAATGAACACCGGGGAGCTGTTTTTT. It is translated as CASSLYRMNTGELFF. This sequence joins TRBV5-4 and TRBJ2-2; D is uncertain. With 1 base removed from V and 1 base from J, the gap between germline ends came to 8 bases. Germline V gene sequence: CDR1 SGHNT, CDR2 YYREEE (reference sequence). The CDR3 sequence is 15 residues long.

The V and J genes are TRBV11-3 and TRBJ1-4, with 9 bases lining up with TRBD1. CDR1 is SGHNT and CDR2 is YENEEA in the germline V gene. After removal of 5 bases from V and 7 bases from J, the junction contained 8 bases not matched to a gene. The CDR3 extends over 15 amino acids. Written as DNA, the CDR3 is TGTGCCAGCAGCGGAAGACAGGGGGTGGGTGAAAAACTGTTTTTT. It specifies CASSGRQGVGEKLFF.

V gene TRBV4-2 combines with J gene TRBJ1-6; D uncertain. The CDR3 runs to 15 residues. V lost 0 bases and J 7 bases, leaving 10 bases between the germline ends. The germline V gene encodes CDR1 LGHNA and CDR2 YNFKEQ. CDR3 in amino acids: CASSQENHQNSPLHF. As DNA, the CDR3 is TGTGCCAGCAGCCAAGAGAACCACCAGAATTCACCCCTCCACTTT.

This clone was detected once. V is TRBV29-1 and J is TRBJ1-4; 7 positions match TRBD1. The germline V gene encodes CDR1 SQVTM and CDR2 ANQGSEA. Trimming removed 7 bases from V and 4 bases from J; junction bases left unmatched: 6. This CDR3 comprises 13 residues. The CDR3 DNA reads TGCAGCGGGATCCGGGACAGTAATGAAAAACTGTTTTTT. Its protein product is CSGIRDSNEKLFF.

The table lists this clone with a count of one. This chain uses TRBV6-6 with TRBJ2-1, with 7 bases identical to TRBD2. The trim removed 7 bases at V and 8 bases at J, leaving 14 bases unmatched. The CDR3 is made up of 15 amino acids. Germline CDR1 and CDR2: MNHNY and SVGAGI (reference sequence). This CDR3 is CASNLKSGAVDEQFF. The CDR3 DNA reads TGTGCCAGCAACCTGAAAAGCGGGGCTGTCGATGAGCAGTTCTTC.

V gene TRBV6-6 combines with J gene TRBJ1-5; maybe TRBD1 (5 bases). The germline CDR1 and CDR2 sequences are MNHNY and SVGAGI (reference sequence). V was pared by 2 bases and J by 5 bases, with 13 bases between. This CDR3 comprises 15 residues. CDR3 nucleotides: TGTGCCAGCAGTTACGAGACAGTCCTATATCAGCCCCAGCATTTT. Translated: CASSYETVLYQPQHF.

The rearrangement links TRBV28 to TRBJ1-2; no clear D gene. Germline CDR1 and CDR2: MDHEN and SYDVKM. Between the trimmed V and J ends, which lost 2 bases and 8 bases, there was a span of 12 bases. The CDR3 covers 13 residues. The CDR3 DNA sequence: TGTGCCAGCAGTTTAATTTCCGGATCGGGCTACACCTTC. Its translation is CASSLISGSGYTF.

The chain combines TRBV2 with TRBJ1-6; no clear D. Trimming cost V 5 bases and J 14 bases, with 10 bases left between them. CDR1 and CDR2 (germline): SNHLY, FYNNEI. There are 11 residues in the CDR3. The CDR3: CASSYRESLHF. The CDR3, as DNA: TGTGCCAGCAGTTATCGTGAGTCCCTCCACTTT. The variable domain in full, with the rest retrieved from reference TRBV2 and TRBJ1-6, is EPEVTQTPSHQVTQMGQEVILRCVPISNHLYFYWYRQILGQKVEFLVSFYNNEISEKSEIFDDQFSVERPDGSNFTLKIRSTKLEDSAMYFCASSYRESLHFGNGTRLTVT.

This clone was seen a single time. The chain links TRBV24-1 to TRBJ2-7; D ambiguous. The CDR3 is made up of 16 amino acids. With 3 bases removed from V and 0 bases from J, the gap between germline ends came to 14 bases. Germline-derived CDR1 and CDR2 are KGHDR and SFDVKD. The CDR3: CATSDTDINNSYEQYF. In DNA form, the CDR3 reads TGTGCCACCAGTGATACAGACATAAACAACTCCTACGAGCAGTACTTC.

This sequence joins TRBV29-1 and TRBJ2-3; D remains unclear. Between the trimmed V and J ends, which lost 3 bases and 6 bases, there was a span of 7 bases. The germline V gene has CDR1 SQVTM and CDR2 ANQGSEA. CDR3 length: 11 amino acids. The CDR3 DNA follows: TGCAGCGTTGACGCCGGGGATACGCAGTATTTT. It translates to CSVDAGDTQYF.

The rearrangement uses TRBV5-5 and TRBJ2-7, with D perhaps TRBD1 (5 bases). Deletions cut 0 bases from V and 1 base from J, with 8 bases between. The CDR3 has 14 amino acids. CDR1 and CDR2 (germline): SGHKS, YYEKEE (reference sequence). In nucleotides, the CDR3 is TGTGCCAGCAGCTTGGTTGGGGCTTCCTACGAGCAGTACTTC. Protein product: CASSLVGASYEQYF.

The table lists this clone with a count of one. This chain uses TRBV5-6 with TRBJ2-7; 7 nucleotides line up with TRBD1. From germline, CDR1 is SGHDT and CDR2 YYEEEE. The J segment lost 6 bases and the V segment lost 4 bases, leaving 10 bases of the junction unmatched. The CDR3 totals 14 residues. The CDR3 DNA is TGTGCCAGCAGCCCGTTAACAGGGGACGCCGAGCAGTACTTC. Translating gives CASSPLTGDAEQYF.